The 30 T cell receptor beta chains listed next were all sequenced from one sample in a study of OX40 agonist ivuxolimab in advanced cancers. Profiled with immunoSEQ multiplex PCR; TCRdb holds only in-frame clones, not every one. The table lists about 69,000 clones, 85% to 90% of them singletons, with 6.5% in the top ten. Material: CD4+ or CD8+ T cells sorted from blood, obtained in a trial of the OX40 agonist ivuxolimab. These receptor sequences come from an adult with an advanced solid tumor such as melanoma, head and neck, liver or kidney cancer.

The chain employs TRBV19 and TRBJ2-7; D may match TRBD1 or TRBD2 (5 bases each). The CDR3 is 13 amino acids. Per the germline V gene, CDR1 is LNHDA and CDR2 is SQIVND (reference sequence). V was cut by 6 bases and J by 7 bases, with 16 bases left in between. The CDR3 is CASSLFPGTEQYF. The CDR3 DNA sequence: TGTGCCAGTAGCCTTTTCCCGGGGACGGAGCAGTACTTC.

This sequence joins TRBV7-2 and TRBJ1-3; D uncertain. The germline gives CDR1 SGHTA, CDR2 FQGNSA. The CDR3 covers 15 residues. The V end was cut by 5 bases, the J end by 2 bases, with 13 bases between. The CDR3: CASSNRRDAGNTIYF. CDR3 sequence (DNA): TGTGCCAGCAGCAATAGGAGGGATGCTGGAAACACCATATATTTT.

This CDR3 is CASSAGPFGNTIYF. As DNA, the CDR3 is TGTGCCAGCAGCGCCGGACCATTCGGAAACACCATATATTTT. V and J are TRBV9 and TRBJ1-3; D remains unclear. This CDR3 region has 14 residues. V lost 3 bases and J lost 4, with 11 bases in between. Germline V gene data show CDR1 as SGDLS and CDR2 as YYNGEE. The full variable domain, rest sourced from reference TRBV9 and TRBJ1-3, is DSGVTQTPKHLITATGQRVTLRCSPRSGDLSVYWYQQSLDQGLQFLIQYYNGEERAKGNILERFSAQQFPDLHSELNLSSLELGDSALYFCASSAGPFGNTIYFGEGSWLTVV.

This clone was detected only a few times. The V call is TRBV19, the J call TRBJ2-7; perhaps D is TRBD1 or TRBD2 (6 bases each). V dropped 3 bases and J dropped 6 bases, with 15 bases sitting between them. The CDR3 is made up of 14 amino acids. Germline values: CDR1 LNHDA, CDR2 SQIVND (reference sequence). The CDR3 sequence: CASSITGASGEQYF. The CDR3 region has the DNA TGTGCCAGTAGTATTACGGGGGCTTCGGGCGAGCAGTACTTC.

The J gene is TRBJ2-7, the V gene TRBV9; D is perhaps TRBD2 (7 bases). Germline V CDR1 and CDR2: SGDLS, YYNGEE. CDR3 length: 14 residues. V dropped 0 bases and J dropped 4 bases, with 11 bases sitting between them. In DNA form, the CDR3 reads TGTGCCAGCAGCGTAGAGGGGGACTATTACGAGCAGTACTTC. This sequence encodes CASSVEGDYYEQYF.

The J gene is TRBJ2-1, the V gene TRBV12-5; 8 nucleotides align to TRBD2. CDR1 LGHNT and CDR2 FRNRAP come from the germline V gene. This CDR3 region has 16 residues. V lost 1 base, J lost 2 bases, and 4 bases stayed unmatched. The chain's CDR3 is CASGLDTSGAYNEQFF. CDR3 sequence (DNA): TGTGCTAGTGGTTTGGACACTAGCGGTGCCTACAATGAGCAGTTCTTC.

The CDR3 DNA reads TGTGCCAGTAGTACCGCATCATGGACAGGCGATGGCTACACCTTC. Amino acid sequence: CASSTASWTGDGYTF. The V call is TRBV19, the J call TRBJ1-2; TRBD1 matches at 7 bases. This CDR3 spans 15 amino acids. Germline CDR1 is LNHDA and CDR2 is SQIVND (reference sequence). The junction had 11 bases not matched to a gene; V was cut back by 4 bases and J by 6 bases.

The CDR3 sequence: CSAHEISANYGYTF. The CDR3 region has the DNA TGCAGCGCCCACGAGATTAGCGCTAACTATGGCTACACCTTC. The chain uses TRBV29-1 and TRBJ1-2; D ambiguous. CDR3 length: 14 residues. V was clipped by 7 bases and J by 0 bases, with 15 bases between them. Germline loops: CDR1 SQVTM, CDR2 ANQGSEA.

This clone is a singleton in its sample. The chain recombines TRBV5-5 with TRBJ1-5, with a weak D call TRBD1 (6 bases). Germline V gene data show CDR1 as SGHKS and CDR2 as YYEKEE (reference sequence). The V end lost 4 bases, the J end lost 2 bases, and 28 bases lay between the germline ends. The CDR3 spans 20 residues. Written as DNA, the CDR3 is TGTGCCAGCAGCCCGCTCCCAGGGGTTAACGGTCGGGTCGGCAATCAGCCCCAGCATTTT. Translation: CASSPLPGVNGRVGNQPQHF.

The rearrangement joins TRBV27 to TRBJ1-1; tentatively, D is TRBD1 (5 bases). The CDR3 extends over 15 amino acids. V lost 5 bases and J lost 2, with 15 bases in between. Germline V CDR1 and CDR2: MNHEY, SMNVEV (reference sequence). Written as DNA, the CDR3 is TGTGCCAGCAGTCTAACCCCCAGGGTAAACACTGAAGCTTTCTTT. Translation gives CASSLTPRVNTEAFF.

The CDR3 nucleotides read TGCGCCAGCAGCCAAGAATCTAGCGGGATCCTCAATGAGCAGTTCTTC. Residues: CASSQESSGILNEQFF. The chain recombines TRBV4-3 with TRBJ2-1, with 9 bases that match TRBD2. The CDR3 loop spans 16 amino acids. Germline CDR1 LGHNA, CDR2 YSLEER. The V gene end was trimmed by 0 bases and the J gene end by 6 bases; junction bases not matched to a gene: 6.

This clone was found once. The rearrangement joins TRBV9 to TRBJ1-2; TRBD1 is a possible D gene (5 bases). The germline V gene has CDR1 SGDLS and CDR2 YYNGEE. V was shortened by 3 bases and J by 5 bases, with 14 bases between the two germline ends. This CDR3 has 14 residues. CDR3 sequence reads: CASSEGDLEYGYTF. The CDR3 DNA sequence: TGTGCCAGCAGCGAAGGGGACTTAGAGTATGGCTACACCTTC.

The chain recombines TRBV19 with TRBJ1-2; D is perhaps TRBD1 (6 bases). Germline lookup yields CDR1 LNHDA and CDR2 SQIVND (reference sequence). This CDR3 is built from 14 residues. The germline V and J ends were trimmed by 3 bases and 6 bases, with 14 bases remaining between them. The CDR3 here is CASSIGTGQDGYTF. DNA of the CDR3: TGTGCCAGTAGTATTGGTACAGGGCAGGATGGCTACACCTTC.

The V and J genes are TRBV9 and TRBJ2-5, with D possibly TRBD2 on 6 matching bases. In germline, CDR1 is SGDLS, CDR2 YYNGEE. V dropped 0 bases and J dropped 7 bases, with 13 bases sitting between them. The CDR3 totals 14 residues. The CDR3 nucleotides are TGTGCCAGCAGCGTAGGGGGGGAGTGGGTGACCCAGTACTTC. This gives the protein CASSVGGEWVTQYF.

The CDR3 sequence is CASTAGQGIFGTEAFF. CDR3 DNA: TGTGCCAGTACCGCTGGACAGGGGATCTTCGGGACTGAAGCTTTCTTT. The chain combines TRBV19 with TRBJ1-1, with 9 bases lining up with TRBD1. This CDR3 region has 16 residues. After removal of 7 bases from V and 5 bases from J, the junction contained 14 bases not matched to a gene. The germline CDR1 and CDR2 sequences are LNHDA and SQIVND (reference sequence).

The V gene is TRBV18, the J gene TRBJ2-3; TRBD2 matches at 13 bases. Germline V gives CDR1 KGHSH, CDR2 LQKENI. This CDR3 comprises 17 residues. Unmatched junction bases numbered 8, after V lost 5 bases and J lost 3 bases. DNA for the CDR3: TGTGCCAGCTCAGAAGAACTAGCGGGAGGGATGACAGATACGCAGTATTTT. This sequence encodes CASSEELAGGMTDTQYF.

The chain joins TRBV5-1 to TRBJ2-3, with 8 bases lining up with TRBD2. Germline V gene data show CDR1 as SGHRS and CDR2 as YFSETQ. The V segment lost 4 bases and the J segment 5 bases; nucleotides outside the gene matches: 0. The CDR3 is made up of 12 amino acids. The CDR3 nucleotides read TGCGCCAGCAGCCTAGCGGGAGATACGCAGTATTTT. This translates into CASSLAGDTQYF.

The chain couples TRBV4-1 to TRBJ2-7; 7 bases agree with TRBD1. Looked up from germline, CDR1 is MGHRA and CDR2 is YSYEKL. CDR3 length: 15 residues. With V trimmed by 0 bases and J by 7 bases, 9 bases remained unmatched. DNA of the CDR3: TGCGCCAGCAGCCAAGAATCGTCCAGGGGGTGGGAGCAGTACTTC. This translates into CASSQESSRGWEQYF.

The V and J genes are TRBV27 and TRBJ1-2, with unresolved D. The CDR3 is 16 residues long. Trimming cost V 0 bases and J 2 bases, with 13 bases left between them. CDR1 is MNHEY, CDR2 SMNVEV, per germline (reference sequence). CDR3 protein: CASSLSLDWGNYGYTF. The CDR3 bases are TGTGCCAGCAGTTTATCGCTGGATTGGGGAAACTATGGCTACACCTTC.

This clone was seen only once. The V call is TRBV27, the J call TRBJ2-7; 9 bases match TRBD1. The germline V gene encodes CDR1 MNHEY and CDR2 SMNVEV (reference sequence). V was clipped by 5 bases and J by 3 bases; unmatched bases: 8. The CDR3 covers 15 residues. As DNA, the CDR3 is TGTGCCAGCAGTCCCGGGACAGGGTTTCACTACGAGCAGTACTTC. Its translation is CASSPGTGFHYEQYF.

In this sample, this clone turned up a few times. The gene calls are TRBV28 and TRBJ2-1; 7 bases are a match to TRBD2. V lost 3 bases, J lost 11 bases, and 19 bases stayed unmatched. Germline CDR1 is MDHEN and CDR2 is SYDVKM. The CDR3 runs 17 residues. The CDR3 region has the DNA TGTGCCAGCAGTTTTGAGGTGGCGACTAGCCCCCACTTGAAGCAGTTCTTC. It specifies CASSFEVATSPHLKQFF.

The chain uses TRBV6-5 and TRBJ2-1; D is perhaps TRBD2 (6 bases). The CDR3 loop spans 15 amino acids. The germline V gene has CDR1 MNHEY and CDR2 SVGAGI. The V end was cut by 6 bases, the J end by 8 bases, with 20 bases between. This CDR3 is CASSRPGLKRDEQFF. The CDR3 DNA reads TGTGCCAGCAGCCGACCGGGACTTAAGAGGGATGAGCAGTTCTTC.

In this sample, this clone turned up a few times. This rearrangement joins TRBV6-5 to TRBJ2-1; TRBD2 is a possible D gene (6 bases). Between the trimmed V and J ends, which lost 8 bases and 9 bases, there was a span of 20 bases. Germline V gene data show CDR1 as MNHEY and CDR2 as SVGAGI. The CDR3 loop spans 14 amino acids. CDR3: CASGEEPDLGEQFF. DNA of the CDR3: TGTGCCAGCGGGGAGGAGCCCGACCTGGGTGAGCAGTTCTTC.

The genes are TRBV28 and TRBJ2-3; TRBD2 matches at 8 bases. Per the germline V gene, CDR1 is MDHEN and CDR2 is SYDVKM. The V gene end was trimmed by 3 bases and the J gene end by 6 bases; junction bases not matched to a gene: 5. This CDR3 contains 14 residues. The CDR3 reads CASSFISGTDTQYF. In nucleotides, the CDR3 is TGTGCCAGCAGTTTTATTAGCGGGACGGATACGCAGTATTTT.

V and J are TRBV9 and TRBJ2-7; D perhaps matches TRBD2 (5 bases). The CDR3 covers 15 residues. The ends were cut back, 0 bases at V and 7 bases at J, with 17 bases in the middle. Germline V gene data show CDR1 as SGDLS and CDR2 as YYNGEE. The CDR3 nucleotides are TGTGCCAGCAGCGTAGACGGGAATCCCCCGGAAGAGCAGTACTTC. Amino acids: CASSVDGNPPEEQYF.

This chain uses TRBV2 with TRBJ2-7; 7 nucleotides align to TRBD1. V lost 3 bases to trimming and J lost 3 bases; unmatched junction nucleotides: 11. There are 16 residues in the CDR3. Germline V gene lookup returns CDR1 SNHLY and CDR2 FYNNEI. CDR3 bases: TGTGCCAGCAGTGATAGTTCGAGACAGGGCTTCTACGAGCAGTACTTC. Residues: CASSDSSRQGFYEQYF.

The chain couples TRBV19 to TRBJ1-1; 7 nucleotides agree with TRBD1. The CDR3 spans 15 residues. Per the germline V gene, CDR1 is LNHDA and CDR2 is SQIVND (reference sequence). Unmatched junction bases numbered 8, after V lost 5 bases and J lost 2 bases. CDR3 sequence: CASSHRGQINTEAFF. The DNA for the CDR3 is TGTGCCAGTAGTCATAGGGGGCAAATCAACACTGAAGCTTTCTTT.

In this sample, this clone turned up once. The rearrangement uses TRBV7-2 and TRBJ2-7, with a possible D match to TRBD2 (6 bases). V was clipped by 1 base and J by 6 bases, with 16 bases between them. CDR3 length: 15 residues. Germline V gives CDR1 SGHTA, CDR2 FQGNSA. The CDR3 region is CASSLESGGWGEQYF. Here the CDR3 DNA reads TGTGCCAGCAGCTTAGAATCCGGAGGGTGGGGCGAGCAGTACTTC.

The chain is built from TRBV28 and TRBJ2-1; 7 bases map to TRBD2. The germline gives CDR1 MDHEN, CDR2 SYDVKM. The V and J ends lost 7 bases and 6 bases, in that order; junction bases with no gene match: 12. The CDR3 runs to 15 residues. The CDR3 is CASIPTSFASNEQFF. CDR3 DNA: TGTGCCAGCATCCCGACTAGCTTTGCTTCCAATGAGCAGTTCTTC.

CDR3 nucleotides: TGTGCCAACGAAGGCCGGTCCTCTGGAAACACCATATATTTT. Translated: CANEGRSSGNTIYF. The chain links TRBV2 to TRBJ1-3; D unclear. CDR1 is SNHLY and CDR2 is FYNNEI in the germline V gene. The CDR3 runs to 14 residues. The V gene lost 10 bases and the J gene lost 0 bases, with 13 bases spanning the gap.